This T cell receptor (beta chain) was found in a study of blood T cell repertoires in COVID-19. Using immunoSEQ multiplex PCR, the repertoire was profiled, and TCRdb retains in-frame clones only, with some absent. The sample lists under 250,000 clones, roughly 86% occurring once. The V end was cut by 4 bases, the J end by 8 bases, with 12 bases between. CDR3 length: 14 amino acids. Germline V CDR1 and CDR2: LGHDT, YNNKEL (reference sequence). The sequence was collected from a woman aged 25 to 45 with acute COVID-19. The chain is built from TRBV3-1 (or the pseudogene TRBV3-2) and TRBJ1-6; possibly TRBD1 for D (5 bases). Sequencing was done on a sample of PBMCs or T cells enriched from blood (not recorded which). As DNA, the CDR3 is TGTGCCAGCAGCCCCCGGGGGGTGGATTCACCCCTCCACTTT. Protein: CASSPRGVDSPLHF.